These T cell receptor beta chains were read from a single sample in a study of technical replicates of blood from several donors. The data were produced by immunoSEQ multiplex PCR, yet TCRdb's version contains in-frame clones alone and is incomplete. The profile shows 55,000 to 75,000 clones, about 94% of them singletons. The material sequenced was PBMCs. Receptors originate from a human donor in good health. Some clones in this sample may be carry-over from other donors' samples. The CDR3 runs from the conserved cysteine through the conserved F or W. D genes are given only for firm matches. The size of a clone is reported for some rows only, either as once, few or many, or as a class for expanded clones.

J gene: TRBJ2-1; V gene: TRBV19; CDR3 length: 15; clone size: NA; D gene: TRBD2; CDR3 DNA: TGTGCCAGTAGTGTAGCGGGAGGATGGTACAATGAGCAGTTCTTC; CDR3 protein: CASSVAGGWYNEQFF
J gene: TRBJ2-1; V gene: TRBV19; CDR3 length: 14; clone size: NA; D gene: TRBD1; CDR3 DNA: TGTGCCAGTAGCGGACAGGGGGCTAGGGATGAGCAGTTCTTC; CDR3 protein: CASSGQGARDEQFF
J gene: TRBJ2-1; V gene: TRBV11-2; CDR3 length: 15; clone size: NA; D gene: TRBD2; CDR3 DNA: TGTGCCAGCAGCTTATCCCCTAGCGGTCACAATGAGCAGTTCTTC; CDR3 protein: CASSLSPSGHNEQFF
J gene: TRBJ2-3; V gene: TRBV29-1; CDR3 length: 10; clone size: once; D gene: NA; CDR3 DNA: TGCAGCGTCAAAACAGATACGCAGTATTTT; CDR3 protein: CSVKTDTQYF
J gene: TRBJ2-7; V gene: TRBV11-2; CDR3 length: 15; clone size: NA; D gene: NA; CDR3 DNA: TGTGCCAGCAGCTCGATCTCCAACGGGGAATACGAGCAGTACTTC; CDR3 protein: CASSSISNGEYEQYF
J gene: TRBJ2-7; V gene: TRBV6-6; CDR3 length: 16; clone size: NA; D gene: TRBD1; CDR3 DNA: TGTGCCAGCCGGAGAGCGGGACAGGGGGTATCCTACGAGCAGTACTTC; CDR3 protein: CASRRAGQGVSYEQYF
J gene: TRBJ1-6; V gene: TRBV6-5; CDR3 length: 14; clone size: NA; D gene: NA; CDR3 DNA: TGTGCCAGCAGCCCAACAGGGCTTAATTCACCCCTCCACTTT; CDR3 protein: CASSPTGLNSPLHF
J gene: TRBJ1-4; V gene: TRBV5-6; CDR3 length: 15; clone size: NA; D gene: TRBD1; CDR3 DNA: TGTGCCAGCAGCCATGACAGGGCACCTAATGAAAAACTGTTTTTT; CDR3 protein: CASSHDRAPNEKLFF
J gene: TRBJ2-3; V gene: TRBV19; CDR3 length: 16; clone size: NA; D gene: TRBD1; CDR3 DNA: TGTGCCAGTAGTGACCCTCGACAGGGGGCTACAGATACGCAGTATTTT; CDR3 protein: CASSDPRQGATDTQYF
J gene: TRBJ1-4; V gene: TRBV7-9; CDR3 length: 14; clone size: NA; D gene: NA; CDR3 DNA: TGTGCCAGCAGCTTAGCCAGCGGGGCTGAAAAACTGTTTTTT; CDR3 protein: CASSLASGAEKLFF
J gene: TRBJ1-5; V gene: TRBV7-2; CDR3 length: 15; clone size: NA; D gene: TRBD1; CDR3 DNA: TGTGCCAGCAGCTTTGACAGGGCTTCCAGTCAGCCCCAGCATTTT; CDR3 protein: CASSFDRASSQPQHF
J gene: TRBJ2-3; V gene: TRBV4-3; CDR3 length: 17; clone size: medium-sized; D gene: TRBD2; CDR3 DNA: TGCGCCAGCAGCCACTCAGCCTTAGCGGGAGTAGCGGATACGCAGTATTTT; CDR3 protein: CASSHSALAGVADTQYF
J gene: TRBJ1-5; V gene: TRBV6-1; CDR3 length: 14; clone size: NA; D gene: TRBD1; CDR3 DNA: TGTGCCAGCAGTACCCGACAGGGGGGACAGCCCCAGCATTTT; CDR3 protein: CASSTRQGGQPQHF
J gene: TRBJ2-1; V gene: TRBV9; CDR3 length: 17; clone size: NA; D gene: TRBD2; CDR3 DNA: TGTGCCAGCAGCACCTCGACTAGCGGGGGGGCCTTTGATGAGCAGTTCTTC; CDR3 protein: CASSTSTSGGAFDEQFF
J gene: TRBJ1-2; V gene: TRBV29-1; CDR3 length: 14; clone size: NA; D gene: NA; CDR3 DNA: TGCAGCGTCGTACGGGGAGCGTCGGGCTATGGCTACACCTTC; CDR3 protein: CSVVRGASGYGYTF
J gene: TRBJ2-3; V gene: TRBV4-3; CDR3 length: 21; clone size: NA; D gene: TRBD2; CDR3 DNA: TGCGCCAGCAGCCAAGGCCCTGCGGGGGCTAGGGCTAGCGGGATCACAGATACGCAGTATTTT; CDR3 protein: CASSQGPAGARASGITDTQYF
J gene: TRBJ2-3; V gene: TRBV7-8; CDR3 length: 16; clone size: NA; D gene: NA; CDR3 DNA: TGTGCCAGCAGCGCCACAGGTGGAGCTAGCACAGATACGCAGTATTTT; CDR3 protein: CASSATGGASTDTQYF
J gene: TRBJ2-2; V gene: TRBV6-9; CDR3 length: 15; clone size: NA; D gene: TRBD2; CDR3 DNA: TGTGCCAGCAGTTATGGCGGGAGGGCTGCCGGGGAGCTGTTTTTT; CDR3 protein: CASSYGGRAAGELFF
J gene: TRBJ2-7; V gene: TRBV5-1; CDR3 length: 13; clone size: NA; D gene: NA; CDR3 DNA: TGCGCCAGCAGCTTCAAGGGAGATATCGAGCAGTACTTC; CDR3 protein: CASSFKGDIEQYF
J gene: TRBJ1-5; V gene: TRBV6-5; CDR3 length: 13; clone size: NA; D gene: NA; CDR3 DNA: TGTGCCAGCAGCCCTTCTAGCAATCAGCCCCAGCATTTT; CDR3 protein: CASSPSSNQPQHF
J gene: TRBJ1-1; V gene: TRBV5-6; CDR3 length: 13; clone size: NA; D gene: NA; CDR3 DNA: TGTGCCAGCAGCCCGGGGGGGGACACTGAAGCTTTCTTT; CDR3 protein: CASSPGGDTEAFF
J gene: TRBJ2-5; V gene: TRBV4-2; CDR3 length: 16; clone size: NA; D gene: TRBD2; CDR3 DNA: TGTGCCAGCAGCTCCCGGACTAGCGGGGGGTCCGGGACCCAGTACTTC; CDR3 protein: CASSSRTSGGSGTQYF
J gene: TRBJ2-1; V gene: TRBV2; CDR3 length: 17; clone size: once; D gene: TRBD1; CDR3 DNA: TGTGCCAGCAGTGAAGCTTGGCCGGGACAGGGTAACAATGAGCAGTTCTTC; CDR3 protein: CASSEAWPGQGNNEQFF
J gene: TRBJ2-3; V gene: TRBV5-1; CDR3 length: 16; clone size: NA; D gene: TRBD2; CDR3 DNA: TGCGCCAGCAGTCGGGGAAGCGGGGGGCCCACAGATACGCAGTATTTT; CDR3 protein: CASSRGSGGPTDTQYF
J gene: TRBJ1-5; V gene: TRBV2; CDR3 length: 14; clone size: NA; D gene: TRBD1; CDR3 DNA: TGTGCCAGCGGGCAGGGGGCGGCCAATCAGCCCCAGCATTTT; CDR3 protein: CASGQGAANQPQHF
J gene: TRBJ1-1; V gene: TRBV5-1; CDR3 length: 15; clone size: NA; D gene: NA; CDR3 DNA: TGCGCCAGCAGCTTATTGGGTTCGGAGACTAGCGAAGCTTTCTTT; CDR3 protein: CASSLLGSETSEAFF
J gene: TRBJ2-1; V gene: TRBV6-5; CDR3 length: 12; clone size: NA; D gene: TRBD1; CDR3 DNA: TGTGCCAGCAGCCCACCGGGACAGGGCCAGTTCTTC; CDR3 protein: CASSPPGQGQFF
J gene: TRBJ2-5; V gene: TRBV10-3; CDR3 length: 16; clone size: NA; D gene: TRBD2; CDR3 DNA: TGTGCCATCAAATCGGGGCGGGGGGGCGTACAAGAGACCCAGTACTTC; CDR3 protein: CAIKSGRGGVQETQYF
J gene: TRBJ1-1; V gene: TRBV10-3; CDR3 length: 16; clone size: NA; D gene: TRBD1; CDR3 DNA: TGTGCCATCAGTGAGGAGGGACAGGGGGCGAACACTGAAGCTTTCTTT; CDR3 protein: CAISEEGQGANTEAFF
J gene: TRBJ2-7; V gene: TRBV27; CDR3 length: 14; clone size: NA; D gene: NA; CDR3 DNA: TGTGCCAGCAGTTTATTGTCGGGACTCAACGAGCAGTACTTC; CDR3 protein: CASSLLSGLNEQYF
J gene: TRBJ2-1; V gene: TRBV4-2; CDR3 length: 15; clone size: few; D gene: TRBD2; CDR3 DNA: TGTGCCAGCAGCCATATTTTCCGCGGGAGCCATGAGCAGTTCTTC; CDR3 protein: CASSHIFRGSHEQFF
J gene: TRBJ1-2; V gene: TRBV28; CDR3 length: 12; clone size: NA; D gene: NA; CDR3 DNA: TGTGCCAGCAGTCTGGGCCACTATGGCTACACCTTC; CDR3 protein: CASSLGHYGYTF
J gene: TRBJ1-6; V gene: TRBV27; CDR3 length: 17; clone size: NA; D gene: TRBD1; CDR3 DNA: TGTGCCAGCAGTAGACAGGGGCCAAGCTCCTATAATTCACCCCTCCACTTT; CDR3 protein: CASSRQGPSSYNSPLHF
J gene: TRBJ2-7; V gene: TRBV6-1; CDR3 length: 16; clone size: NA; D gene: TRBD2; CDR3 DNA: TGTGCCAGCAGTGGGGCTAGCGGGACCGAGCATGGCGAGCAGTACTTC; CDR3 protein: CASSGASGTEHGEQYF
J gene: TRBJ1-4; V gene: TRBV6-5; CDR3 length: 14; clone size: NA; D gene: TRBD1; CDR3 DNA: TGTGCCAGCAGCTCGGGACAGGGGAATGAAAAACTGTTTTTT; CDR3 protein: CASSSGQGNEKLFF
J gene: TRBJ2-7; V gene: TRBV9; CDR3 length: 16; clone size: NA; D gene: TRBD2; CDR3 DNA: TGTGCCAGCAGCGTTCAAGCAGCGGGAGGACCCTACGAGCAGTACTTC; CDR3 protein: CASSVQAAGGPYEQYF
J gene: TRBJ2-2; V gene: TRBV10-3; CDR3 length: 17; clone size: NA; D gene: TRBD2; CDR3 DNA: TGTGCCATCAGTGGACTAGCGGGAGTCCTTGGGACCGGGGAGCTGTTTTTT; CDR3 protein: CAISGLAGVLGTGELFF
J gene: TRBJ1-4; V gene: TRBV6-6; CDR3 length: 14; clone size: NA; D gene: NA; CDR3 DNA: TGTGCCAGCACCCGGGGGTTGTCTAATGAAAAACTGTTTTTT; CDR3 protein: CASTRGLSNEKLFF
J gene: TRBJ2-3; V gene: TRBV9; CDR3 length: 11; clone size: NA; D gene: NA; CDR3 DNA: TGTGCCAGCAGCCGGGGGGATACGCAGTATTTT; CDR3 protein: CASSRGDTQYF
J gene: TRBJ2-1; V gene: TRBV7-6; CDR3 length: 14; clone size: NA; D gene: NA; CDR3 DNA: TGTGCCAGCAGCCGGCGGGAATATCCCAATGAGCAGTTCTTC; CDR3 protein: CASSRREYPNEQFF
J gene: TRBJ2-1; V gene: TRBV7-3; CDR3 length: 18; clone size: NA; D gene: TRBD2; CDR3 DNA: TGTGCCAGCAGCTTAACCCCCAGCGGGGGGCACTCCTACAATGAGCAGTTCTTC; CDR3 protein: CASSLTPSGGHSYNEQFF
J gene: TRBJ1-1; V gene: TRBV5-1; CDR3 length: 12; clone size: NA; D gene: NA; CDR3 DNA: TGCGCCAGCAGCTTGTCGGACACTGAAGCTTTCTTT; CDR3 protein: CASSLSDTEAFF
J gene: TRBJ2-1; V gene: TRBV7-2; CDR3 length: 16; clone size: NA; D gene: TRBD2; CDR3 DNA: TGTGCCAGCAGCTTAGTGTTAGCGGGATACGACAATGAGCAGTTCTTC; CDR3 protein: CASSLVLAGYDNEQFF
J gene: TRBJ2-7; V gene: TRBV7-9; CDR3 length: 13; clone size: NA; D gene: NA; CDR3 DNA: TGTGCCAGCAGCGCGTACCCTTCCTACGAGCAGTACTTC; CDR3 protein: CASSAYPSYEQYF
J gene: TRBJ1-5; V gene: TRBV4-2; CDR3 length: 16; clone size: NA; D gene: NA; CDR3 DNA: TGTGCCAGCAGCCTCACCGTATGGGACACCGATCAGCCCCAGCATTTT; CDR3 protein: CASSLTVWDTDQPQHF
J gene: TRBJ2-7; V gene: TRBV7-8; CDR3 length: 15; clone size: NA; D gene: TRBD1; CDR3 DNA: TGTGCCAGCAGCCCCGGCGTAGGGACAGCCTACGAGCAGTACTTC; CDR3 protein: CASSPGVGTAYEQYF
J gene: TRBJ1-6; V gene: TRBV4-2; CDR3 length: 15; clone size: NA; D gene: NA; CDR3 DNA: TGTGCCAGCAGCCAAGCTCAGGGGAATAATTCACCCCTCCACTTT; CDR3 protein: CASSQAQGNNSPLHF
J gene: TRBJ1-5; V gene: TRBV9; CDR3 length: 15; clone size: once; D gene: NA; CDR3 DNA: TGTGCCAGCAGCGTAGGGTGGGGGGGCAATCAGCCCCAGCATTTT; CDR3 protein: CASSVGWGGNQPQHF
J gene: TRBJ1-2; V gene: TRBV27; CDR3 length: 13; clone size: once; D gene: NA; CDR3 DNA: TGTGCCAGCAGTACCTTGGACATGGAGGGCTACACCTTC; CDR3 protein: CASSTLDMEGYTF
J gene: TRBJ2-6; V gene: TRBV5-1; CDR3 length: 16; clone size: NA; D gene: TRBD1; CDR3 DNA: TGCGCCAGCAGCTTGGGGGACAGGTCCGGGGCCAACGTCCTGACTTTC; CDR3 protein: CASSLGDRSGANVLTF
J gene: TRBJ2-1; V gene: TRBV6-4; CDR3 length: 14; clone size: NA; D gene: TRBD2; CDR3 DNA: TGTGCCAGCAGTGACGGGACTAGCGGGAATGAGCAGTTCTTC; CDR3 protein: CASSDGTSGNEQFF
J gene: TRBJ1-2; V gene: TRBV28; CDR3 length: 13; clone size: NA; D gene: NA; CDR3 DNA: TGTGCCAGCAGTGAGTGGGAGGGGTATGGCTACACCTTC; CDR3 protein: CASSEWEGYGYTF
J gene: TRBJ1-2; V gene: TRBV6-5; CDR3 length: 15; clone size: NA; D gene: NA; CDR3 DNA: TGTGCCAGCAGTTCCACCCCCGGCAGGTTGGATGGCTACACCTTC; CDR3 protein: CASSSTPGRLDGYTF
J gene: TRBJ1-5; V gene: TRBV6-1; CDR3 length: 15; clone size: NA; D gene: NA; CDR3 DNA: TGTGCCAGCAGTGAAGCCTGGGGGGGGGTTCAGCCCCAGCATTTT; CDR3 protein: CASSEAWGGVQPQHF
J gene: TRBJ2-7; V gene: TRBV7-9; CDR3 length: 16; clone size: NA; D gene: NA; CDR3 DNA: TGTGCCAGCAGCTTATCGTCCCTACCTAGATCGGCCGAGCAGTACTTC; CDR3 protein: CASSLSSLPRSAEQYF
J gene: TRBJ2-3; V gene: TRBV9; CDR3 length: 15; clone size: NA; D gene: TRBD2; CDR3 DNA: TGTGCCAGCAAATCCGGACTAGCCTACACAGATACGCAGTATTTT; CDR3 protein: CASKSGLAYTDTQYF
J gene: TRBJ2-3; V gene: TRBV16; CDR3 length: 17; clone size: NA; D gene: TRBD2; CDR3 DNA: TGTGCCAGCAGCCAACCGGGACTAGCGGGACACACAGATACGCAGTATTTT; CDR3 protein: CASSQPGLAGHTDTQYF
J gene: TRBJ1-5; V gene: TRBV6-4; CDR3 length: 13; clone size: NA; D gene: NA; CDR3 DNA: TGTGCCAGCAGTGAGGCGGCAAATCAGCCCCAGCATTTT; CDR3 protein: CASSEAANQPQHF
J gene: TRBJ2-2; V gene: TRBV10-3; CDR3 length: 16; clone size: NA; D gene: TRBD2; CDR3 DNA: TGTGCCATCGCTAGCCTAGCGGGGGCGAACACCGGGGAGCTGTTTTTT; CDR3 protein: CAIASLAGANTGELFF
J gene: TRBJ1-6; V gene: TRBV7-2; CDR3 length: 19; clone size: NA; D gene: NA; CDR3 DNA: TGTGCCAGCAGCTTAGTGTCGTTTCCGGGGAGCTCCTATAATTCACCCCTCCACTTT; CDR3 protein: CASSLVSFPGSSYNSPLHF